This T cell receptor (beta chain) was recovered during a study of blood T cells in healthy people across ages. The authors ran a second PCR of about 6 to 12 cycles using a sample-barcoded 5' primer and a J-beta primer mix. Each cDNA was tagged by a template-switch adaptor containing 12 random nucleotides. TCRdb analysed the 5' RACE reads with MiXCR anew, one entry per CDR3 protein. The sample shows hundreds of thousands of distinct CDR3 sequences, over 20% of them seen only once. This clonotype was observed a handful of times. Its target is not known. The junction had 4 bases not matched to a gene; V was cut back by 0 bases and J by 0 bases. Germline CDR1 is MGHRA and CDR2 is YSYEKL. This CDR3 has 17 residues. Study outcomes and limitations: The study regarded diversity estimates from one million T cells as underestimates.

Sequencing was carried out using blood. The TCR sequence derives from a man aged 65-85 years in good health. The chain joins TRBV4-1 to TRBJ2-3, with 9 bases fitting TRBD1. In DNA, the CDR3 is TGCGCCAGCAGCCAAGATGGGACAGGGACTAGCACAGATACGCAGTATTTT. It encodes CASSQDGTGTSTDTQYF.